This T cell receptor (beta chain) was identified in a study of cytomegalovirus exposure and HLA in healthy donors. About the study: Caucasian-associated ancestry cluster membership applied to over 80% of approximately 400 genotyped donors. Study-level findings and limits: Presence/absence analyses supposed approximately even sequencing depth among donors.

PCR was performed using 60 Vbeta and 13 Jbeta primers. Profiled with immunoSEQ multiplex PCR; TCRdb holds only in-frame clones, not every one. The profile shows about 160,000 clones, 80% to 90% of them singletons. The CDR3 has 15 residues. V lost 0 bases and J 0 bases, leaving 8 bases between the germline ends. Per the germline V gene, CDR1 is SGHRS and CDR2 is YFSETQ. Notes on this clone: Its cognate antigen is unknown.

The genes are TRBV5-1 and TRBJ2-3; D not resolved. The TCR sequence derives from a woman in her late teens or twenties in good health and CMV-seronegative. The source material was PBMCs. CDR3 residues: CASSLVGASTDTQYF. For the CDR3, the DNA is TGCGCCAGCAGCTTGGTGGGCGCTAGCACAGATACGCAGTATTTT. Supplemented by reference TRBV5-1 and TRBJ2-3, the full variable domain reads KAGVTQTPRYLIKTRGQQVTLSCSPISGHRSVSWYQQTPGQGLQFLFEYFSETQRNKGNFPGRFSGRQFSNSRSEMNVSTLELGDSALYLCASSLVGASTDTQYFGPGTRLTVL.